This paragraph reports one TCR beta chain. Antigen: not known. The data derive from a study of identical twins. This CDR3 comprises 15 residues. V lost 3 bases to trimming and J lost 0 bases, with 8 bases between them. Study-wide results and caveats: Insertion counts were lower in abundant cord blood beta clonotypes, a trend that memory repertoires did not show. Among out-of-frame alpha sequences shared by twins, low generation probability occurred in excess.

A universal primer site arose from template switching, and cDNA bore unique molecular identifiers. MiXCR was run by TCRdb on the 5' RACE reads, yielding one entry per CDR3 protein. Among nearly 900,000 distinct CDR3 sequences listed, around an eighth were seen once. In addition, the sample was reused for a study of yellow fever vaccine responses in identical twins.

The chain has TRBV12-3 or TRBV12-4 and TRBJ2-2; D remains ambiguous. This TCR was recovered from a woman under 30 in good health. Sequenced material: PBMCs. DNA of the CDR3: TGTGCCAGCAGTTTCCACAGACCGAACACCGGGGAGCTGTTTTTT. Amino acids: CASSFHRPNTGELFF.